This is a list of T cell receptor beta chains from one sample in a study of T-cell reconstitution after alpha-beta-depleted transplantation in children. Using its own MiXCR run on the PCR reads, TCRdb lists one record per CDR3 protein. The repertoire holds about 610,000 distinct CDR3 sequences, with more than 9% as singletons. Sequencing was performed on PBMCs from the stem cell graft donor, taken from the stem cell graft. These TCRs come from a human donor who donated a stem cell graft to a child with acute myeloid leukemia. The CDR3 runs from the conserved cysteine through the conserved F or W. The D gene is left open where the match is weak. Clone size is stated in some rows and not others, as once, few, many or a class when expanded.

cdr3_aa: CASSLDSSNTEAFF
cdr3_nt: TGTGCCAGCAGCTTAGATAGTTCGAACACTGAAGCTTTCTTT
v_call: TRBV11-2
j_call: TRBJ1-1
clone_size: few
d_call: -

cdr3_aa: CASSSRGGYGYTF
cdr3_nt: TGTGCCAGCAGCTCCAGGGGAGGCTATGGCTACACCTTC
v_call: TRBV7-9
j_call: TRBJ1-2
clone_size: -
d_call: -

cdr3_aa: CASSWGANTGELFF
cdr3_nt: TGCGCCAGCAGCTGGGGTGCGAACACCGGGGAGCTGTTTTTT
v_call: TRBV5-1
j_call: TRBJ2-2
clone_size: many
d_call: -

cdr3_aa: CASSLERGFGGYTF
cdr3_nt: TGTGCCAGCAGCTTAGAGAGGGGATTTGGAGGCTACACCTTC
v_call: TRBV7-9
j_call: TRBJ1-2
clone_size: -
d_call: -

cdr3_aa: CASSPPAWGETQYF
cdr3_nt: TGTGCCAGCTCACCACCGGCGTGGGGGGAGACCCAGTACTTC
v_call: TRBV18
j_call: TRBJ2-5
clone_size: -
d_call: -

cdr3_aa: CSAVDQRTSTDTQYF
cdr3_nt: TGCAGTGCTGTAGATCAGCGGACAAGCACAGATACGCAGTATTTT
v_call: TRBV20-1
j_call: TRBJ2-3
clone_size: many
d_call: -

cdr3_aa: CSARDASGSHNEQFF
cdr3_nt: TGCAGTGCTAGAGACGCTAGCGGGTCCCACAATGAGCAGTTCTTC
v_call: TRBV20-1
j_call: TRBJ2-1
clone_size: -
d_call: TRBD2

cdr3_aa: CASSEGLNWDRATEAFF
cdr3_nt: TGTGCCAGCAGTGAAGGATTAAACTGGGACAGGGCCACTGAAGCTTTCTTT
v_call: TRBV25-1
j_call: TRBJ1-1
clone_size: many
d_call: TRBD1

cdr3_aa: CASSMRAEETQYF
cdr3_nt: TGTGCCAGCAGTATGAGGGCGGAGGAGACCCAGTACTTC
v_call: TRBV6-2/TRBV6-3
j_call: TRBJ2-5
clone_size: few
d_call: -

cdr3_aa: CASSKVQETQYF
cdr3_nt: TGCGCCAGCAGCAAGGTACAAGAGACCCAGTACTTC
v_call: TRBV5-1
j_call: TRBJ2-5
clone_size: many
d_call: -

cdr3_aa: CSVLGFENIQYF
cdr3_nt: TGCAGCGTTCTGGGGTTCGAAAACATTCAGTACTTC
v_call: TRBV29-1
j_call: TRBJ2-4
clone_size: few
d_call: -

cdr3_aa: CSARGEGYEQYF
cdr3_nt: TGCAGTGCTAGGGGGGAGGGATACGAGCAGTACTTC
v_call: TRBV20-1
j_call: TRBJ2-7
clone_size: many
d_call: TRBD2

cdr3_aa: CASSLVRTSGTSYNEQFF
cdr3_nt: TGTGCCAGCAGCTTAGTCAGGACTAGCGGGACCTCCTACAATGAGCAGTTCTTC
v_call: TRBV11-2
j_call: TRBJ2-1
clone_size: -
d_call: TRBD2

cdr3_aa: CASWEYGAYEQYF
cdr3_nt: TGTGCCAGCTGGGAGTATGGGGCGTACGAGCAGTACTTC
v_call: TRBV6-1
j_call: TRBJ2-7
clone_size: -
d_call: -

cdr3_aa: CANSFSRRASYNEQFF
cdr3_nt: TGTGCCAACAGCTTCTCCCGGAGGGCTTCCTACAATGAGCAGTTCTTC
v_call: TRBV7-2
j_call: TRBJ2-1
clone_size: once
d_call: -

cdr3_aa: CASSPTSGRMETQYF
cdr3_nt: TGTGCCAGCAGCCCCACTAGCGGGAGGATGGAGACCCAGTACTTC
v_call: TRBV9
j_call: TRBJ2-5
clone_size: -
d_call: TRBD2

cdr3_aa: CSARAPGAPGGVSEQYF
cdr3_nt: TGCAGTGCTAGAGCCCCGGGTGCCCCGGGAGGGGTTTCTGAGCAGTACTTC
v_call: TRBV20-1
j_call: TRBJ2-7
clone_size: -
d_call: TRBD2

cdr3_aa: CASSLEVGGVSEAFF
cdr3_nt: TGTGCCAGCAGCTTGGAGGTAGGGGGCGTGTCTGAAGCTTTCTTT
v_call: TRBV5-4
j_call: TRBJ1-1
clone_size: many
d_call: TRBD1

cdr3_aa: CASSLTGQGNEKLFF
cdr3_nt: TGTGCCAGCAGCTTAACGGGACAGGGTAATGAAAAACTGTTTTTT
v_call: TRBV7-3
j_call: TRBJ1-4
clone_size: many
d_call: TRBD1

cdr3_aa: CASSYSRTSEETQYF
cdr3_nt: TGTGCCAGCAGTTACTCTCGGACTAGCGAAGAGACCCAGTACTTC
v_call: TRBV6-5
j_call: TRBJ2-5
clone_size: few
d_call: TRBD2

cdr3_aa: CASRKLLQAADTQYF
cdr3_nt: TGTGCCAGCAGAAAGCTCCTTCAAGCAGCGGATACGCAGTATTTT
v_call: TRBV5-5
j_call: TRBJ2-3
clone_size: many
d_call: -

cdr3_aa: CASTRTGANEKLFF
cdr3_nt: TGTGCCAGCACCCGGACAGGGGCCAATGAAAAACTGTTTTTT
v_call: TRBV6-2/TRBV6-3
j_call: TRBJ1-4
clone_size: -
d_call: TRBD1

cdr3_aa: CASSWGLETDTQYF
cdr3_nt: TGCGCCAGCAGCTGGGGACTAGAGACAGATACGCAGTATTTT
v_call: TRBV5-1
j_call: TRBJ2-3
clone_size: many
d_call: TRBD2

cdr3_aa: CASSLPEKGRPGDEQYF
cdr3_nt: TGCGCCAGCAGCTTACCCGAGAAGGGACGGCCGGGCGACGAGCAGTACTTC
v_call: TRBV5-1
j_call: TRBJ2-7
clone_size: few
d_call: -

cdr3_aa: CSAETQAGYTGELFF
cdr3_nt: TGCAGTGCTGAGACTCAAGCGGGCTACACCGGGGAGCTGTTTTTT
v_call: TRBV20-1
j_call: TRBJ2-2
clone_size: -
d_call: -

cdr3_aa: CASSLDFAGRERFF
cdr3_nt: TGTGCCAGCAGCTTAGATTTTGCAGGGAGGGAGAGGTTCTTC
v_call: TRBV11-2
j_call: TRBJ2-1
clone_size: many
d_call: TRBD2

cdr3_aa: CASSLGPLSSYNEQFF
cdr3_nt: TGTGCCAGCAGCTTAGGACCCCTAAGCTCCTACAATGAGCAGTTCTTC
v_call: TRBV7-8
j_call: TRBJ2-1
clone_size: -
d_call: -

cdr3_aa: CASSLYPGNTGVSGANVLTF
cdr3_nt: TGTGCCAGCAGCTTATACCCAGGGAATACGGGCGTCTCTGGGGCCAACGTCCTGACTTTC
v_call: TRBV7-3
j_call: TRBJ2-6
clone_size: few
d_call: -

cdr3_aa: CASSLGGAGGLYEQYF
cdr3_nt: TGTGCCAGCAGCTTAGGCGGGGCGGGAGGGCTGTACGAGCAGTACTTC
v_call: TRBV13
j_call: TRBJ2-7
clone_size: few
d_call: TRBD2